These 10 T cell receptor beta chains were sequenced from one sample in a study of human T cells and chemical hapten exposure. TCRdb reprocessed the RACE reads with MiXCR, giving one entry per CDR3 protein. The data contain some 54,000 distinct CDR3 sequences, 9.5% to 10% of them seen just once; the ten biggest clones take up 1.7%. Documented time point: patch test 2, 6 weeks after DPC sensitization. The treatment denotes: therapeutic diphenylcyclopropenone sensitization with weekly scalp DPC. Specimen: whole blood, collected in connection with sensitization to the hapten diphenylcyclopropenone (DPC). The receptors were gathered from a woman aged 50 to 60 with alopecia areata. Some clones in this sample may be carry-over from other donors' samples.

The chain links TRBV24-1 to TRBJ2-5; either TRBD1 or TRBD2 may fit D (5 bases each). This CDR3 has 13 residues. Trimming stripped 8 bases from V and 0 bases from J, with 9 bases between. In germline, CDR1 is KGHDR, CDR2 SFDVKD. The CDR3 loop reads CATKGPNQETQYF. CDR3 sequence (DNA): TGTGCCACCAAGGGACCGAACCAAGAGACCCAGTACTTC.

At least ten counts were recorded for this clonotype. This chain connects TRBV2 to TRBJ2-1; the D gene is possibly TRBD1 (8 bases). The CDR3 is 14 residues long. Trimming stripped 8 bases from V and 1 base from J, with 12 bases between. From germline, CDR1 is SNHLY and CDR2 FYNNEI. The chain's CDR3 is CASLQGGSYNEQFF. The DNA of the CDR3 is TGTGCCAGCCTACAGGGGGGGTCCTACAATGAGCAGTTCTTC.

This clonotype showed up just a few times. The chain has TRBV27 and TRBJ2-7; 7 bases match TRBD1. From germline, CDR1 is MNHEY and CDR2 SMNVEV (reference sequence). The CDR3 sequence is 14 residues long. J gave up 2 bases and V 2 bases, and 3 bases lay outside the gene matches. CDR3 bases: TGTGCCAGCAGTTTAGACGGGACAGCCTACGAGCAGTACTTC. As protein: CASSLDGTAYEQYF.

There are many counts of this clonotype. The J gene is TRBJ2-3, the V gene TRBV19, with D tentatively TRBD1 or TRBD2 (5 bases each). This CDR3 spans 16 amino acids. Trimming left V 5 bases short and J 3 bases short, with 18 bases between. Germline lookup yields CDR1 LNHDA and CDR2 SQIVND (reference sequence). The CDR3 bases are TGTGCCAGTAGTTTCTCCCCCGGGACGACGACAGATACGCAGTATTTT. The encoded protein is CASSFSPGTTTDTQYF.

The CDR3 DNA reads TGTGCCACCTGGGGGCCCAGGGCAGATACGCAGTATTTT. This gives the protein CATWGPRADTQYF. The chain carries TRBV6-1 and TRBJ2-3; maybe TRBD1 (6 bases). Trimming removed 10 bases from V and 4 bases from J, with 15 bases in between. Germline V gene lookup returns CDR1 MNHNS and CDR2 SASEGT. The CDR3 length is 13 residues.

The chain has TRBV21-1 and TRBJ2-2; TRBD1, the table's D call, lacks a check against the DNA. TRBV21-1 constitutes a pseudogene. The CDR3 is 14 residues long. This chain's CDR3 is CASSKSGRVGELFF. CDR3 coding DNA: TGTGCCAGCAGCAAATCCGGCAGGGTCGGGGAGCTGTTTTTT.

The chain recombines TRBV4-1 with TRBJ2-3; 9 bases are shared with TRBD1. Per germline, CDR1 MGHRA and CDR2 YSYEKL. V lost 4 bases, J lost 5 bases, and 10 bases stayed unmatched. This CDR3 spans 16 amino acids. The CDR3 DNA reads as TGCGCCAGCAGCCCGCAATCACAGGGGGCTGGAGATACGCAGTATTTT. Translating it yields CASSPQSQGAGDTQYF.

The rearrangement joins TRBV2 to TRBJ1-1; no firm D call. CDR1 SNHLY and CDR2 FYNNEI come from the germline V gene. There are 11 residues in the CDR3. Between the trimmed V and J ends, which lost 8 bases and 1 base, there was a span of 5 bases. CDR3 sequence: CASRKNTEAFF. CDR3 nucleotides: TGTGCCAGCCGCAAGAACACTGAAGCTTTCTTT.

V usage is TRBV18 and J usage is TRBJ2-1; 9 bases align to TRBD1. The CDR3 has 15 residues. The V gene end was trimmed by 3 bases and the J gene end by 7 bases; junction bases not matched to a gene: 7. CDR1 is KGHSH, CDR2 LQKENI, per germline. The CDR3 protein is CASSPGDRVSNEQFF. The DNA of the CDR3 is TGTGCCAGCTCACCCGGGGACAGGGTCTCTAATGAGCAGTTCTTC.

The V call is TRBV28, the J call TRBJ2-7; 9 nucleotides match TRBD2. The trim removed 6 bases at V and 1 base at J, leaving 4 bases unmatched. Germline CDR1 and CDR2: MDHEN and SYDVKM. The CDR3 spans 14 residues. Here the CDR3 DNA reads TGTGCCAGCAGGCCCGCGGGAGGGTCCTACGAGCAGTACTTC. It codes for CASRPAGGSYEQYF.